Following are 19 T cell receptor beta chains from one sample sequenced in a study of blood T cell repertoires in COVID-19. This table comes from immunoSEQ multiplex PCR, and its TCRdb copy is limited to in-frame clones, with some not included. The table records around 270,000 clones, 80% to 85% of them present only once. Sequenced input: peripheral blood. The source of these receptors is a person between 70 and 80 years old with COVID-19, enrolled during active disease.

The CDR3: CASSRGQGGSEGYTF. CDR3 bases: TGTGCCAGCAGCCGAGGACAGGGGGGAAGCGAAGGCTACACCTTC. The V call is TRBV7-8, the J call TRBJ1-2, with 10 bases identical to TRBD1. The germline gives CDR1 SGHVS, CDR2 FQNEAQ. The CDR3 extends over 15 amino acids. J lost 8 bases, V lost 5 bases, and 11 bases had no gene match.

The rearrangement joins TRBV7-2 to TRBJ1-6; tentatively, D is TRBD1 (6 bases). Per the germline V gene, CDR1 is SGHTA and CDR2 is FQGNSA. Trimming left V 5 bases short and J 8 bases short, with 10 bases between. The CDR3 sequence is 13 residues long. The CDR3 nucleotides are TGTGCCAGCAGCCCATACAGGGATTCACCCCTCCACTTT. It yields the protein CASSPYRDSPLHF.

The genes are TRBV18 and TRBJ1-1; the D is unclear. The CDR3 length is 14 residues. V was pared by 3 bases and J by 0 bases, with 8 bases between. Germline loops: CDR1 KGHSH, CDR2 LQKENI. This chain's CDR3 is CASSPAKLNTEAFF. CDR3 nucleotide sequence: TGTGCCAGCTCACCGGCCAAGTTGAACACTGAAGCTTTCTTT.

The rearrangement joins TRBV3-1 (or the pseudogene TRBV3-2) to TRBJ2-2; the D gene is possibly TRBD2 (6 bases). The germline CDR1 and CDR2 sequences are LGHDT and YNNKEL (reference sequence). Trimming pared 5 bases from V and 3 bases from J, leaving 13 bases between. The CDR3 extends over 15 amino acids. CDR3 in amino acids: CASSSFGTHTGELFF. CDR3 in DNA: TGTGCCAGCAGCTCGTTCGGGACTCACACCGGGGAGCTGTTTTTT.

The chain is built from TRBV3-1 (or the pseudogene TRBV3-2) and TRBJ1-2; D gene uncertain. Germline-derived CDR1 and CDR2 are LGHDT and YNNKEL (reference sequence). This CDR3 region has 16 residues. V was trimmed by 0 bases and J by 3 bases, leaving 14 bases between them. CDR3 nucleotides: TGTGCCAGCAGCCAAGATGGATGGAGAATTTACTATGGCTACACCTTC. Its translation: CASSQDGWRIYYGYTF.

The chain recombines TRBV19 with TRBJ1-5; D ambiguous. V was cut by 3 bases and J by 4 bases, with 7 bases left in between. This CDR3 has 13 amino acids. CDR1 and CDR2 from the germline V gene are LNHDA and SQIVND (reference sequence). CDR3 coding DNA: TGTGCCAGTAGTATGTCACTAAATCAGCCCCAGCATTTT. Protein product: CASSMSLNQPQHF.

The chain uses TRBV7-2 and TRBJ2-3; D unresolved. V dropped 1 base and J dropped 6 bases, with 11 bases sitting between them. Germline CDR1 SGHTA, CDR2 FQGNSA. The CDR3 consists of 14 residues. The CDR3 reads CASSLDSMSDTQYF. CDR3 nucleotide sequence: TGTGCCAGCAGCTTAGACTCAATGTCGGATACGCAGTATTTT.

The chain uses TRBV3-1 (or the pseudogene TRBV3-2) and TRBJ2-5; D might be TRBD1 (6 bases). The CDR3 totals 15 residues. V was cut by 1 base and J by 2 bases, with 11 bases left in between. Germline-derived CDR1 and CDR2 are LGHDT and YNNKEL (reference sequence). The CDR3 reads CASSQGGTRQETQYF. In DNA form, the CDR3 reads TGTGCCAGCAGCCAAGGGGGGACACGGCAAGAGACCCAGTACTTC.

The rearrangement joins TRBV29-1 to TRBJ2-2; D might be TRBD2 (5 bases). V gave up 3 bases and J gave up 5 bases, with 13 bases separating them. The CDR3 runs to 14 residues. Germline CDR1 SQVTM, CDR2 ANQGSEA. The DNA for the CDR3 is TGCAGCGTTGAGTTGGAGCAGCGGACCGGGGAGCTGTTTTTT. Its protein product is CSVELEQRTGELFF.

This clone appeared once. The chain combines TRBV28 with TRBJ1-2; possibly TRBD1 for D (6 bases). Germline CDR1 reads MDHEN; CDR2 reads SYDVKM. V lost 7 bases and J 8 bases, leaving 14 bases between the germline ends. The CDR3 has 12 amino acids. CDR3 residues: CASTTGQKGYTF. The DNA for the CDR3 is TGTGCCAGCACCACAGGGCAAAAGGGCTACACCTTC.

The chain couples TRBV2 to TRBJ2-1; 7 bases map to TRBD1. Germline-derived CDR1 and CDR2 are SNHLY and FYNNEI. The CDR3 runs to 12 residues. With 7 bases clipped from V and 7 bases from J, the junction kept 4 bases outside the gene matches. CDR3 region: CASNLQGNEQFF. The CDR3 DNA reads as TGTGCCAGCAATTTACAGGGGAATGAGCAGTTCTTC. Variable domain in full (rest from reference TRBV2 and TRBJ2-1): EPEVTQTPSHQVTQMGQEVILRCVPISNHLYFYWYRQILGQKVEFLVSFYNNEISEKSEIFDDQFSVERPDGSNFTLKIRSTKLEDSAMYFCASNLQGNEQFFGPGTRLTVL.

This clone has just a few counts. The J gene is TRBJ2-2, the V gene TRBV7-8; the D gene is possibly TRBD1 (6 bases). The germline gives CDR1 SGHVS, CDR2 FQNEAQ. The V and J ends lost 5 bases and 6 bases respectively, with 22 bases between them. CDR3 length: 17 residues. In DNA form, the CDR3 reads TGTGCCAGCAGCCTGGCGTACAGGGTGATGGGTCCCGGGGAGCTGTTTTTT. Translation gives CASSLAYRVMGPGELFF.

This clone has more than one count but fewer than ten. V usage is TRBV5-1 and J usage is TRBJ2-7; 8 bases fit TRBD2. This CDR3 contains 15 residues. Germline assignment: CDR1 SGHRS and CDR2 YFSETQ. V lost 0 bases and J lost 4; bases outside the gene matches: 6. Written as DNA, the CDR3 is TGCGCCAGCAGCTTGGATACGGGACTAGTATACGAGCAGTACTTC. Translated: CASSLDTGLVYEQYF.

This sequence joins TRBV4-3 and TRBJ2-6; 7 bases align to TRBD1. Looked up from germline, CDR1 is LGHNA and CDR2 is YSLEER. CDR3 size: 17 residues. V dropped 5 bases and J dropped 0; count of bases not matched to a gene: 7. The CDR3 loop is CASSEQGTFSGANVLTF. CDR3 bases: TGCGCCAGCAGCGAACAGGGGACATTCTCTGGGGCCAACGTCCTGACTTTC.

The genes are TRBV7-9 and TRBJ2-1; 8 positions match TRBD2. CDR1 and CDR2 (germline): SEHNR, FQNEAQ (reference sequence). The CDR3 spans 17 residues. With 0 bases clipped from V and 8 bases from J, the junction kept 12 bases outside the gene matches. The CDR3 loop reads CASSLATLSGSGDEQFF. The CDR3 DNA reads TGTGCCAGCAGCTTAGCAACACTCAGCGGGAGTGGAGATGAGCAGTTCTTC.

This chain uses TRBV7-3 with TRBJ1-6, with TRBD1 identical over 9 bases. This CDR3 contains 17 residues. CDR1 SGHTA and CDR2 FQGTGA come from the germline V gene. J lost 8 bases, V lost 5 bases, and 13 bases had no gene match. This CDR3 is CASSQPKQTGGDSPLHF. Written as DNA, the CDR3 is TGTGCCAGCAGCCAACCAAAACAGACAGGGGGGGATTCACCCCTCCACTTT.

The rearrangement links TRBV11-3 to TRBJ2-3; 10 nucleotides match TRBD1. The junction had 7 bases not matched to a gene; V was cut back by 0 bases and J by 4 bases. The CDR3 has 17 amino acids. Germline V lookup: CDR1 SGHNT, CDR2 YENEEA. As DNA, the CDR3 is TGTGCCAGCAGCTTAGAAATGGACAGGGGGTCCGCAGATACGCAGTATTTT. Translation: CASSLEMDRGSADTQYF.

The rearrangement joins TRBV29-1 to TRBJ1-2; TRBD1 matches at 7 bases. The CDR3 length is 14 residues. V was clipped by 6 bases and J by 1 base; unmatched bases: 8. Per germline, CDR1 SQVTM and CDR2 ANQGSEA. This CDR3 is CSVSPGQLNYGYTF. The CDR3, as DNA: TGCAGCGTCTCTCCGGGACAGCTTAACTATGGCTACACCTTC.

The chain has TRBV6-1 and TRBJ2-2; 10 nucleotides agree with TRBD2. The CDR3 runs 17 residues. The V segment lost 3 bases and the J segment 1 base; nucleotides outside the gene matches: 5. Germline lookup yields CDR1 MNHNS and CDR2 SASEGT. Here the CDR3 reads CASSEWLAGVNTGELFF. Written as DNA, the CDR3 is TGTGCCAGCAGTGAGTGGCTAGCGGGGGTGAACACCGGGGAGCTGTTTTTT.